What follows describes a single T cell receptor beta chain. The data were taken from a study of cytotoxic CD8 clonotypes in ibrutinib-treated CLL. Overall study context: Patient counts were around 12 relapsed/refractory, some 14 treatment-naive and around 18 IGHV unmutated. Sequencing produced an average of roughly 280,000 productive templates and about 99,000 productive rearrangements per sample.

V was trimmed by 2 bases and J by 3 bases, leaving 11 bases between them. The CDR3 contains 14 residues. Germline CDR1 and CDR2: SGHDT and YYEEEE. Profiled with immunoSEQ multiplex PCR; TCRdb holds only in-frame clones, not every one. This sample has tens of thousands of clones; around 55% occur once, and the top ten carry roughly 22%. The input for sequencing was PBMCs, taken after 24 months of ibrutinib treatment. This sequence originates from a human donor with chronic lymphocytic leukemia. This sequence joins TRBV5-6 and TRBJ2-5; D is unresolved. CDR3 protein: CASSFTATKETQYF. The CDR3 DNA is TGTGCCAGCAGCTTCACTGCAACCAAAGAGACCCAGTACTTC.